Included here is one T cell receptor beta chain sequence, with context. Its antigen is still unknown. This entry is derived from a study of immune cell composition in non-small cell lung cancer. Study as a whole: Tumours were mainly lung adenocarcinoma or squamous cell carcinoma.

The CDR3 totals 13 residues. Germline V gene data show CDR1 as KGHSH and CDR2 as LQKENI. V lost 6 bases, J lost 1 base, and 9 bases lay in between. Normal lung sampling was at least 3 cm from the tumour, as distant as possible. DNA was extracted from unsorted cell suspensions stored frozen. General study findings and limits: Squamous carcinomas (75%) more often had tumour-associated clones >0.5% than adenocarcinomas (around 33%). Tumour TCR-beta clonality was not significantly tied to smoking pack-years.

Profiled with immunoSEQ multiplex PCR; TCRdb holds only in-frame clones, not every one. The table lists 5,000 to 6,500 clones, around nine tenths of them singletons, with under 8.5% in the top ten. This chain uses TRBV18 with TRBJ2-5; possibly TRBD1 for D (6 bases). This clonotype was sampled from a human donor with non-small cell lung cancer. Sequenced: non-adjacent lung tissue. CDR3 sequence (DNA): TGTGCCAGCTCCAGGGACATCCAAGAGACCCAGTACTTC. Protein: CASSRDIQETQYF.